This T cell receptor (beta chain) was identified in a study of vaccination and CD4 T cells after COVID-19. The wider study: Recovered patients in the cohort numbered six men and four women, two of them Hispanic. Collection of post-COVID samples occurred a median 101 days after diagnosis, spanning a range of 35 to 161.

Study-wide results and caveats: Spike mono-reactivity was evident in 304 of the 307 vaccine-specific clones derived from convalescent patients. In median terms, SARS-CoV-2-reactive clonotypes went from 21 to 38, a nonsignificant rise.

TCRdb re-derived calls from the PCR reads in MiXCR, one entry per CDR3 protein. Found here are about 21,000 distinct CDR3 sequences, about three fifths of them singletons; the top ten hold roughly 1.1%. This CDR3 spans 14 amino acids. The V gene's germline CDR1 is MNHNS and CDR2 SASEGT. Notes on this clonotype: Its antigen is not identified. Sequence at one end of the junction differs from germline and may be a read error.

The source of this sequence is a human donor who had recovered from COVID-19. This rearrangement joins TRBV6-1 to TRBJ2-5, with 9 bases that match TRBD1. The sample consisted of CD4+ T cells from blood, taken after SARS-CoV-2 vaccination. CDR3 region: CASGRQGVQEAQYF. The CDR3 DNA reads as TGTGCCAGCGGGAGACAGGGGGTTCAAGAGGCCCAGTACTTC.